Below are 26 T cell receptor beta chains sequenced from a single sample in a study of cytomegalovirus exposure and HLA in healthy donors. PCR used 60 Vbeta primers and 13 Jbeta primers. The table came from immunoSEQ multiplex PCR; TCRdb's copy has only in-frame clones and leaves some out. Here the sample spans about 120,000 clones, over 70% being singletons. Input material: PBMCs. The receptors here all came from a female donor in good health and CMV-seropositive.

The chain combines TRBV5-6 with TRBJ2-5; no firm D call. Germline V CDR1 and CDR2: SGHDT, YYEEEE. The CDR3 is made up of 13 amino acids. The germline V and J ends were trimmed by 0 bases and 2 bases, with 5 bases remaining between them. The CDR3 spells CASSLGPQETQYF. For the CDR3, the DNA is TGTGCCAGCAGCTTGGGTCCTCAAGAGACCCAGTACTTC.

The V gene is TRBV11-1, the J gene TRBJ2-1, with D tentatively TRBD2 (6 bases). The CDR3 length is 14 residues. Germline V gives CDR1 SGHAT, CDR2 FQDESV (reference sequence). V was pared by 0 bases and J by 9 bases, with 12 bases between. This CDR3 reads CASSLAGGYGEQFF. The CDR3 DNA is TGTGCCAGCAGCTTAGCGGGGGGATACGGTGAGCAGTTCTTC.

This chain links TRBV2 with TRBJ2-5; D uncertain. CDR1 and CDR2 from the germline V gene are SNHLY and FYNNEI. V lost 7 bases, J lost 4 bases, and 7 bases lay in between. There are 11 residues in the CDR3. The CDR3 DNA follows: TGTGCCAGCAAATCCGGAGAGACCCAGTACTTC. Its translation: CASKSGETQYF.

The V call is TRBV19, the J call TRBJ2-5; D call uncertain. The germline V gene has CDR1 LNHDA and CDR2 SQIVND (reference sequence). V gave up 9 bases and J gave up 5 bases, with 7 bases separating them. There are 10 residues in the CDR3. CDR3 sequence: CASQRETQYF. In DNA, the CDR3 is TGTGCCAGCCAGAGGGAGACCCAGTACTTC.

The J gene is TRBJ1-6, the V gene TRBV6-4; D gene ambiguous. The CDR3 spans 10 residues. CDR1 is MRHNA and CDR2 is SNTAGT in the germline V gene. Trimming left V 6 bases short and J 15 bases short, with 9 bases between. As DNA, the CDR3 is TGTGCCAGCAGGCCCCCCGGCCTCCACTTT. Protein: CASRPPGLHF.

The rearrangement links TRBV10-2 to TRBJ2-7; 7 bases map to TRBD1. V was clipped by 6 bases and J by 6 bases; unmatched bases: 8. The CDR3 loop spans 13 amino acids. Per germline, CDR1 WSHSY and CDR2 SAAADI. The CDR3 sequence: CASREPQGIEQYF. The CDR3, as DNA: TGCGCCAGCAGGGAACCACAGGGGATCGAGCAGTACTTC.

This clone was observed a single time. The chain links TRBV6-5 to TRBJ1-2; 9 nucleotides match TRBD1. The germline V gene encodes CDR1 MNHEY and CDR2 SVGAGI. The CDR3 sequence is 15 residues long. The trim removed 6 bases at V and 8 bases at J, leaving 13 bases unmatched. CDR3 amino acids: CASSPNLQGAKGYTF. For the CDR3, the DNA is TGTGCCAGCAGCCCGAATCTACAGGGGGCTAAAGGCTACACCTTC.

The V call is TRBV7-9, the J call TRBJ1-1; D may be TRBD1 (6 bases). CDR1 SEHNR and CDR2 FQNEAQ come from the germline V gene (reference sequence). The CDR3 sequence is 11 residues long. V lost 7 bases, J lost 7 bases, and 10 bases lay in between. CDR3 residues: CASTWTVEAFF. CDR3 bases: TGTGCCAGCACCTGGACAGTTGAAGCTTTCTTT.

V gene TRBV4-2 combines with J gene TRBJ1-2; D might be TRBD1 (5 bases). The germline CDR1 and CDR2 sequences are LGHNA and YNFKEQ. V lost 0 bases and J 4 bases, leaving 12 bases between the germline ends. This CDR3 region has 15 residues. The chain's CDR3 is CASSQDPRQFYGYTF. As DNA, the CDR3 is TGTGCCAGCAGCCAAGACCCCCGACAGTTCTATGGCTACACCTTC.

The rearrangement joins TRBV7-8 to TRBJ1-5, with D possibly matching TRBD1 (6 bases). V lost 2 bases to trimming and J lost 3 bases, with 8 bases between them. This CDR3 has 14 residues. Germline CDR1 reads SGHVS; CDR2 reads FQNEAQ. This CDR3 is CASSLTGNNQPQHF. The CDR3 DNA follows: TGTGCCAGCAGCTTAACAGGGAACAATCAGCCCCAGCATTTT.

J is TRBJ1-2 and V is TRBV5-4; 7 bases map to TRBD1. CDR1 and CDR2 (germline): SGHNT, YYREEE (reference sequence). The CDR3 is 13 residues long. J lost 7 bases, V lost 0 bases, and 3 bases had no gene match. The chain's CDR3 is CASSLEGAGGYTF. For the CDR3, the DNA is TGTGCCAGCAGCTTGGAGGGGGCGGGTGGCTACACCTTC.

The CDR3 loop reads CASSLAGGNQPQHF. Written as DNA, the CDR3 is TGTGCCAGCAGCTTAGCAGGGGGCAATCAGCCCCAGCATTTT. The chain recombines TRBV7-9 with TRBJ1-5; possible D gene TRBD1, 5 bases. This CDR3 is built from 14 residues. The germline gives CDR1 SEHNR, CDR2 FQNEAQ (reference sequence). Trimming took off 0 bases at V and 2 bases at J, with 5 bases between the two ends.

This sequence joins TRBV27 and TRBJ2-7, with TRBD1 matching over 8 bases. This CDR3 has 13 amino acids. Trimming took 6 bases from V and 5 from J; bases not matched to a gene: 6. CDR1 and CDR2 from the germline V gene are MNHEY and SMNVEV (reference sequence). CDR3 loop: CASSRQGSDEQYF. The CDR3 DNA follows: TGTGCCAGCAGCAGACAGGGGAGCGACGAGCAGTACTTC.

This chain links TRBV7-6 with TRBJ1-1; D unresolved. CDR3 length equals 13 residues. Trimming shortened V by 5 bases and J by 0 bases, and 7 bases separated the two germline ends. Germline V gene sequence: CDR1 SGHVS, CDR2 FNYEAQ. In DNA, the CDR3 is TGTGCCAGCAGCATCCACATGAACACTGAAGCTTTCTTT. Translation gives CASSIHMNTEAFF.

This chain uses TRBV7-9 with TRBJ1-4; D unclear. Per the germline V gene, CDR1 is SEHNR and CDR2 is FQNEAQ (reference sequence). V was pared by 1 base and J by 4 bases, with 10 bases between. The CDR3 has 15 residues. The DNA of the CDR3 is TGTGCCAGCAGCTTAGGTGGCCTCCATAATGAAAAACTGTTTTTT. It codes for CASSLGGLHNEKLFF. Complete variable domain (other parts from reference TRBV7-9 and TRBJ1-4): DTGVSQNPRHKITKRGQNVTFRCDPISEHNRLYWYRQTLGQGPEFLTYFQNEAQLEKSRLLSDRFSAERPKGSFSTLEIQRTEQGDSAMYLCASSLGGLHNEKLFFGSGTQLSVL.

The chain has TRBV5-4 and TRBJ2-7, with TRBD2 matching over 10 bases. This CDR3 is built from 15 residues. In germline, CDR1 is SGHNT, CDR2 YYREEE (reference sequence). J was trimmed by 4 bases and V by 4 bases; bases with no gene match: 8. CDR3 nucleotides: TGTGCCAGCAGCGTCGGGACTAGCGAACGTTACGAGCAGTACTTC. Amino acid sequence: CASSVGTSERYEQYF. Supplemented by reference TRBV5-4 and TRBJ2-7, the full variable domain reads ETGVTQSPTHLIKTRGQQVTLRCSSQSGHNTVSWYQQALGQGPQFIFQYYREEENGRGNFPPRFSGLQFPNYSSELNVNALELDDSALYLCASSVGTSERYEQYFGPGTRLTVT.

This chain uses TRBV4-3 with TRBJ1-2, with 8 bases matching TRBD1. The J segment lost 4 bases and the V segment lost 3 bases, leaving 10 bases of the junction unmatched. This CDR3 has 16 residues. CDR1 is LGHNA, CDR2 YSLEER, per germline. The CDR3 sequence: CASSHVTGETGYGYTF. For the CDR3, the DNA is TGCGCCAGCAGCCATGTGACAGGGGAGACGGGCTATGGCTACACCTTC.

This clone was seen more than once but under ten times. The V call is TRBV7-2, the J call TRBJ1-3; possible D gene TRBD1, 5 bases. The V gene lost 6 bases and the J gene lost 0 bases, with 12 bases spanning the gap. Germline V gene data show CDR1 as SGHTA and CDR2 as FQGNSA. The CDR3 is made up of 15 amino acids. DNA of the CDR3: TGTGCCAGCAGTCAGGGACTGAACTCTGGAAACACCATATATTTT. Amino acid sequence: CASSQGLNSGNTIYF. Variable domain in full (rest from reference TRBV7-2 and TRBJ1-3): GAGVSQSPSNKVTEKGKDVELRCDPISGHTALYWYRQSLGQGLEFLIYFQGNSAPDKSGLPSDRFSAERTGGSVSTLTIQRTQQEDSAVYLCASSQGLNSGNTIYFGEGSWLTVV.

J is TRBJ2-3 and V is TRBV6-6, with D perhaps matching TRBD1 (5 bases). CDR1 is MNHNY and CDR2 is SVGAGI in the germline V gene (reference sequence). The CDR3 totals 14 residues. The ends were cut back, 3 bases at V and 1 base at J, with 8 bases in the middle. The CDR3 DNA follows: TGTGCCAGCAGTTATCAACAGGGCACAGATACGCAGTATTTT. Protein: CASSYQQGTDTQYF.

This clone showed up just a few times. V gene TRBV28 combines with J gene TRBJ1-5; D gene ambiguous. This CDR3 has 13 residues. V lost 6 bases, J lost 6 bases, and 12 bases lay in between. The germline CDR1 and CDR2 sequences are MDHEN and SYDVKM. The chain's CDR3 is CASRSRGFQPQHF. For the CDR3, the DNA is TGTGCCAGCAGATCCCGAGGCTTTCAGCCCCAGCATTTT. Supplemented by reference TRBV28 and TRBJ1-5, the full variable domain reads DVKVTQSSRYLVKRTGEKVFLECVQDMDHENMFWYRQDPGLGLRLIYFSYDVKMKEKGDIPEGYSVSREKKERFSLILESASTNQTSMYLCASRSRGFQPQHFGDGTRLSIL.

The chain recombines TRBV5-1 with TRBJ2-5; 7 nucleotides match TRBD1. The assigned J gene may be wrong: the sequence end matches TRBJ2-7 better. Germline V lookup: CDR1 SGHRS, CDR2 YFSETQ. This CDR3 has 15 amino acids. As DNA, the CDR3 is TGCGCCAGCAGCTTGTCCGGGACAGCTCCCTACGAGCAGTACTTC. As protein: CASSLSGTAPYEQYF.

The V gene is TRBV11-2, the J gene TRBJ2-2; 15 nucleotides agree with TRBD2. Germline V gene sequence: CDR1 SGHAT, CDR2 FQNNGV. This CDR3 region has 17 residues. V dropped 5 bases and J dropped 5; count of bases not matched to a gene: 6. CDR3 DNA sequence: TGTGCCAGCAGCCGGACTAGCGGGGGGGCTGGAACCGGGGAGCTGTTTTTT. This encodes CASSRTSGGAGTGELFF. Together with reference TRBV11-2 and TRBJ2-2, the CDR3 gives the full variable domain: EAGVAQSPRYKIIEKRQSVAFWCNPISGHATLYWYQQILGQGPKLLIQFQNNGVVDDSQLPKDRFSAERLKGVDSTLKIQPAKLEDSAVYLCASSRTSGGAGTGELFFGEGSRLTVL.

The chain recombines TRBV7-9 with TRBJ2-7; a weak D match, TRBD1 (5 bases). The V and J ends lost 1 base and 6 bases respectively, with 13 bases between them. Germline CDR1 is SEHNR and CDR2 is FQNEAQ (reference sequence). The length of the CDR3 is 14 residues. For the CDR3, the DNA is TGTGCCAGCAGCTTAGACAGTTCAGGGCTCGAGCAGTACTTC. Its translation: CASSLDSSGLEQYF.

The CDR3 bases are TGTGCCAGCAGCTTGGCGGGACAGGTCATGGGAAAACTGTTTTTT. The encoded protein is CASSLAGQVMGKLFF. V and J are TRBV5-5 and TRBJ1-4; 8 bases align to TRBD1. Germline V CDR1 and CDR2: SGHKS, YYEKEE (reference sequence). J lost 10 bases, V lost 0 bases, and 8 bases had no gene match. CDR3 length equals 15 residues.

The chain joins TRBV28 to TRBJ1-2; 8 bases match TRBD1. This CDR3 is 16 amino acids long. The germline CDR1 and CDR2 sequences are MDHEN and SYDVKM. Trimming took 6 bases from V and 6 from J; bases not matched to a gene: 15. The CDR3 reads CASRSTTSRQGHGYTF. The CDR3 DNA sequence: TGTGCCAGCAGATCAACTACATCCAGACAGGGGCATGGCTACACCTTC.

This clone was observed a handful of times. The CDR3, as DNA: TGCGCCAGCAGCTTAGCGGGGGGGCGGGGAGATACGCAGTATTTT. This gives the protein CASSLAGGRGDTQYF. The rearrangement joins TRBV5-1 to TRBJ2-3; TRBD2 aligns across 10 bases. This CDR3 spans 15 amino acids. V lost 2 bases to trimming and J lost 5 bases; unmatched junction nucleotides: 5. CDR1 is SGHRS and CDR2 is YFSETQ in the germline V gene.